This T cell receptor (beta chain) was identified in a study of cytomegalovirus exposure and HLA in healthy donors. Study-level background: Clustering assigned over 70% of the roughly 400 genotyped donors to the Caucasian-associated ancestry cluster.

Overall study findings and caveats: Information on immune exposure was restricted to one variable (CMV serostatus). For most TCR beta V segments, an earlier analysis put the productive rate at about 87% or about 30% of the time.

CDR1 and CDR2 (germline): GTSNPN, SVGIG (reference sequence). The CDR3 has 15 residues. Of note for this clone: The target antigen is unknown. A read error may account for a junction end that differs from germline.

The PCR employed 60 Vbeta primers together with 13 Jbeta primers. TCRdb keeps only in-frame clones here, not all; method: immunoSEQ multiplex PCR. The sample spans over 40,000 clones; the ten largest clones claim more than 5.5%. The J gene is TRBJ2-1, the V gene TRBV30; 9 nucleotides line up with TRBD2. Sample: PBMCs. This TCR came from a man younger than 45 in good health and CMV-seronegative. CDR3 in amino acids: CAGRLLSGGDNEQFF. As DNA, the CDR3 is TGTGCCGGGAGGTTACTTAGCGGGGGTGACAATGAGCAGTTCTTC.